The 5 T cell receptor beta chains reported below all come from one sample, sequenced in a study of shared clonotypes between healthy human individuals. CD8 cells regarded as naive lacked CD45RO, were positively chosen for CCR7, and omitted terminally differentiated effector memory CD45RA+ cells. Here immunoSEQ multiplex PCR was the method, and the copy in TCRdb shows in-frame clones only, minus some. The sample lists around 610,000 clones, approximately 96% occurring once. The specimen was naive CD8+ T cells sorted from blood. Receptor source: a woman in her 30s in good health.

The chain is built from TRBV4-2 and TRBJ2-2, with 9 bases lining up with TRBD2. The ends lost 1 base at V and 6 bases at J; junction bases unmatched: 3. This CDR3 is 15 amino acids long. Per germline, CDR1 LGHNA and CDR2 YNFKEQ. CDR3 coding DNA: TGTGCCAGCAGCCAAGGTAGCGGGAGACCCGGGGAGCTGTTTTTT. Amino acids: CASSQGSGRPGELFF.

The rearrangement uses TRBV5-6 and TRBJ2-1; perhaps TRBD2 as D (6 bases). Germline CDR1 is SGHDT and CDR2 is YYEEEE. Trimming removed 4 bases at V and 6 bases at J, with 23 bases between. This CDR3 contains 17 residues. The chain's CDR3 is CASSVGGWGAIGNEQFF. CDR3 in DNA: TGTGCCAGCAGCGTCGGGGGATGGGGCGCTATAGGCAATGAGCAGTTCTTC.

This chain connects TRBV5-4 to TRBJ2-5; 10 bases map to TRBD1. Matching the DNA end better, TRBJ2-7 makes the J call doubtful. Germline CDR1 and CDR2: SGHNT and YYREEE (reference sequence). CDR3 size: 16 residues. CDR3 sequence (DNA): TGTGCCAGCAGCGGCCCCGGGACAGGGGAATCCTACGAGCAGTACTTC. Protein sequence: CASSGPGTGESYEQYF.

The gene calls are TRBV7-2 and TRBJ2-5; no reliable D call. The DNA end is a closer match to TRBJ2-7, so the J assignment may be wrong. CDR1 is SGHTA, CDR2 FQGNSA, per germline. CDR3 length: 15 amino acids. Here the CDR3 reads CASSGDPDTNYEQYF. The CDR3 DNA reads TGTGCCAGCAGCGGAGATCCAGATACCAACTACGAGCAGTACTTC.

This rearrangement joins TRBV13 to TRBJ1-1; D is unresolved. The length of the CDR3 is 13 residues. The germline V gene has CDR1 PRHDT and CDR2 FYEKMQ (reference sequence). Trimming shortened V by 5 bases and J by 4 bases, and 11 bases separated the two germline ends. CDR3 DNA sequence: TGTGCCAGCAGCGAGCAAACTGGCACTGAAGCTTTCTTT. It is translated as CASSEQTGTEAFF.